Shown below are 24 T cell receptor beta chains from a single sample sequenced in a study of radiotherapy plus CTLA-4 blockade in lung cancer. The assay was immunoSEQ multiplex PCR, and TCRdb's table has in-frame clones only and misses some. The sample shows some 110,000 clones, around 75% of them seen only once. Specimen: peripheral blood, collected from a patient treated with radiotherapy plus ipilimumab. These receptors all come from a human donor with non-small cell lung cancer who had a partial response to radiotherapy plus ipilimumab.

The count of this clone is one. The CDR3 region has the DNA TGTGCCAGCAGCGGGGACTTACTATGGGGAGGGCCGGTAGACAATGAGCAGTTCTTC. This translates into CASSGDLLWGGPVDNEQFF. This sequence joins TRBV2 and TRBJ2-1; 7 bases fit TRBD2. The J segment lost 5 bases and the V segment lost 6 bases, leaving 22 bases of the junction unmatched. Germline V gene lookup returns CDR1 SNHLY and CDR2 FYNNEI. CDR3 size: 19 residues.

The chain has TRBV7-9 and TRBJ2-5, with 7 bases that match TRBD2. Per germline, CDR1 SEHNR and CDR2 FQNEAQ (reference sequence). This CDR3 is 15 amino acids long. Germline trimming cut 5 bases from V and 2 bases from J; bases unmatched to any gene: 8. DNA of the CDR3: TGTGCCAGCAGCGCAAGAGCTAGCGGACAAGAGACCCAGTACTTC. This encodes CASSARASGQETQYF.

The chain uses TRBV6-5 and TRBJ2-3; D uncertain. V lost 4 bases, J lost 3 bases, and 17 bases lay in between. Germline V CDR1 and CDR2: MNHEY, SVGAGI. The CDR3 loop spans 16 amino acids. CDR3 DNA: TGTGCCAGCAGTTCCCCCTCGGCAGGCTGGACAGATACGCAGTATTTT. Translating gives CASSSPSAGWTDTQYF.

The chain couples TRBV5-1 to TRBJ2-7; perhaps TRBD1 as D (6 bases). The CDR3 sequence is 14 residues long. V was pared by 6 bases and J by 5 bases, with 18 bases between. Germline CDR1 reads SGHRS; CDR2 reads YFSETQ. DNA for the CDR3: TGCGCCAGCACCCTGCAGACAGGTTATCACGAGCAGTACTTC. Translation gives CASTLQTGYHEQYF.

The chain couples TRBV2 to TRBJ2-1; 10 nucleotides agree with TRBD2. V was clipped by 8 bases and J by 4 bases; unmatched bases: 11. The CDR3 loop spans 16 amino acids. CDR1 and CDR2 from the germline V gene are SNHLY and FYNNEI. CDR3 protein: CASGGVTSGIYNEQFF. For the CDR3, the DNA is TGTGCCAGCGGAGGGGTAACTAGCGGGATTTACAATGAGCAGTTCTTC.

V usage is TRBV7-6 and J usage is TRBJ2-5; 8 positions agree with TRBD1. Unmatched junction bases numbered 15, after V lost 5 bases and J lost 4 bases. This CDR3 region has 17 residues. Per the germline V gene, CDR1 is SGHVS and CDR2 is FNYEAQ. Here the CDR3 DNA reads TGTGCCAGCAGCGTTTATTCCGGGACAGGTTTCGGAGAGACCCAGTACTTC. Its protein product is CASSVYSGTGFGETQYF.

The rearrangement uses TRBV6-1 and TRBJ2-7; TRBD1 matches at 7 bases. Germline V gives CDR1 MNHNS, CDR2 SASEGT. After removal of 5 bases from V and 4 bases from J, the junction contained 8 bases not matched to a gene. CDR3 length: 14 residues. The CDR3 DNA sequence: TGTGCCAGCAGTCTCGACAGGGATTCTTACGAGCAGTACTTC. This codes for CASSLDRDSYEQYF.

This clone has just one count. This chain uses TRBV4-2 with TRBJ2-1; D remains ambiguous. Germline CDR1 reads LGHNA; CDR2 reads YNFKEQ. The CDR3 consists of 13 residues. V was pared by 0 bases and J by 8 bases, with 8 bases between. The CDR3 loop is CASSQDRLDEQFF. The CDR3 coding sequence is TGTGCCAGCAGCCAAGATAGGCTAGATGAGCAGTTCTTC.

The rearrangement links TRBV29-1 to TRBJ2-7; perhaps TRBD2 as D (6 bases). Germline V gene data show CDR1 as SQVTM and CDR2 as ANQGSEA. V dropped 3 bases and J dropped 2 bases, with 14 bases sitting between them. The CDR3 is 14 residues long. CDR3 DNA sequence: TGCAGCGTTGAGGGGGGAGGCGGCCCCTACGAGCAGTACTTC. Its translation is CSVEGGGGPYEQYF.

As to this clone: Other DNA sequences of this sample code for an identical CDR3. The rearrangement joins TRBV28 to TRBJ1-2; unclear D gene. Germline CDR1 MDHEN, CDR2 SYDVKM. Trimming removed 6 bases at V and 4 bases at J, with 9 bases between. The CDR3 totals 12 residues. CDR3 in amino acids: CASSPGGYGYTF. In DNA form, the CDR3 reads TGTGCCAGCAGCCCCGGAGGCTATGGCTACACCTTC.

This sequence joins TRBV27 and TRBJ1-2; 8 bases agree with TRBD1. CDR3 length equals 14 residues. Per the germline V gene, CDR1 is MNHEY and CDR2 is SMNVEV (reference sequence). Trimming removed 6 bases from V and 4 bases from J; junction bases left unmatched: 7. CDR3 sequence: CASSSVDRGYGYTF. DNA of the CDR3: TGTGCCAGCAGCAGCGTTGACAGGGGCTATGGCTACACCTTC.

This chain joins TRBV11-2 and TRBJ2-1, with 9 nucleotides matching TRBD2. The ends lost 4 bases at V and 5 bases at J; junction bases unmatched: 6. The CDR3 has 15 amino acids. Germline V gene sequence: CDR1 SGHAT, CDR2 FQNNGV. The CDR3, as DNA: TGTGCCAGCAGCTCCTGGACTAGCGAGAACAATGAGCAGTTCTTC. Residues: CASSSWTSENNEQFF.

The rearrangement uses TRBV5-4 and TRBJ2-1, with D tentatively TRBD2 (5 bases). Per germline, CDR1 SGHNT and CDR2 YYREEE (reference sequence). Trimming pared 1 base from V and 8 bases from J, leaving 10 bases between. The CDR3 has 13 residues. CDR3 region: CASSLSWRDEQFF. CDR3 DNA: TGTGCCAGCAGCTTGAGTTGGCGGGATGAGCAGTTCTTC.

Many counts were recorded for this clone. The sample has other DNA sequences that encode this CDR3 too. This rearrangement joins TRBV19 to TRBJ2-1; 9 bases map to TRBD2. The V and J ends lost 6 bases and 9 bases, in that order; junction bases with no gene match: 12. The CDR3 is 15 residues long. Germline loops: CDR1 LNHDA, CDR2 SQIVND (reference sequence). DNA of the CDR3: TGTGCCAGTAGCCCGGCGGGAGGGCCCAGGGGTGAGCAGTTCTTC. Its protein product is CASSPAGGPRGEQFF. The variable domain in full, completed from reference TRBV19 and TRBJ2-1, reads DGGITQSPKYLFRKEGQNVTLSCEQNLNHDAMYWYRQDPGQGLRLIYYSQIVNDFQKGDIAEGYSVSREKKESFPLTVTSAQKNPTAFYLCASSPAGGPRGEQFFGPGTRLTVL.

J is TRBJ2-1 and V is TRBV4-2; 10 nucleotides match TRBD2. Per germline, CDR1 LGHNA and CDR2 YNFKEQ. This CDR3 is built from 17 residues. The trim removed 3 bases at V and 6 bases at J, leaving 11 bases unmatched. This CDR3 reads CASSQISGTSDGNEQFF. In DNA, the CDR3 is TGTGCCAGCAGCCAGATATCCGGGACTAGCGATGGCAATGAGCAGTTCTTC.

This chain uses TRBV7-6 with TRBJ2-6, with 10 positions matching TRBD1. The ends lost 5 bases at V and 4 bases at J; junction bases unmatched: 11. The length of the CDR3 is 18 residues. CDR1 SGHVS and CDR2 FNYEAQ come from the germline V gene. The CDR3 reads CASSLIGTGATGANVLTF. CDR3 bases: TGTGCCAGCAGCCTGATAGGGACAGGGGCAACCGGGGCCAACGTCCTGACTTTC.

The V and J genes are TRBV7-2 and TRBJ2-5; weak D call: TRBD1 (5 bases). Germline CDR1 and CDR2: SGHTA and FQGNSA. The CDR3 has 15 residues. Trimming pared 0 bases from V and 5 bases from J, leaving 13 bases between. DNA of the CDR3: TGTGCCAGCAGCTTAGCCACGGCAGGGTGGGAGACCCAGTACTTC. Translation gives CASSLATAGWETQYF.

The CDR3 here is CASSYSGSGEQFF. CDR3 nucleotide sequence: TGTGCCAGCAGTTACTCGGGTAGCGGTGAGCAGTTCTTC. The chain recombines TRBV6-6 with TRBJ2-1; TRBD2 might be the D (6 bases). The length of the CDR3 is 13 residues. V dropped 0 bases and J dropped 9 bases, with 9 bases sitting between them. Germline CDR1 reads MNHNY; CDR2 reads SVGAGI (reference sequence).

The chain combines TRBV28 with TRBJ1-1, with D hard to call. This CDR3 comprises 17 residues. Germline CDR1 is MDHEN and CDR2 is SYDVKM. Trimming stripped 5 bases from V and 1 base from J, with 20 bases between. The CDR3 DNA reads as TGTGCCAGCAGTCCACTCGTAATAGTAGTACGGAACACTGAAGCTTTCTTT. This codes for CASSPLVIVVRNTEAFF.

The CDR3 is CASSPTSGTEAFF. Here the CDR3 DNA reads TGTGCCAGCAGTCCAACTAGTGGCACTGAAGCTTTCTTT. The chain recombines TRBV6-5 with TRBJ1-1; D remains ambiguous. The CDR3 is made up of 13 amino acids. V was clipped by 5 bases and J by 4 bases, with 11 bases between them. Germline-derived CDR1 and CDR2 are MNHEY and SVGAGI.

This clone has a handful of counts. This chain connects TRBV10-3 to TRBJ1-1, with 8 positions matching TRBD1. CDR3 length: 13 residues. The V gene's germline CDR1 is ENHRY and CDR2 SYGVKD. V gave up 11 bases and J gave up 3 bases; unmatched junction bases: 8. In DNA form, the CDR3 reads TGTGCCGTACAGGGGGATGCGGACACTGAAGCTTTCTTT. Translating it yields CAVQGDADTEAFF.

V gene TRBV19 combines with J gene TRBJ1-5; D gene uncertain. V was cut by 1 base and J by 6 bases, with 16 bases left in between. Germline CDR1 LNHDA, CDR2 SQIVND (reference sequence). The CDR3 length is 16 residues. DNA of the CDR3: TGTGCCAGTAGTATAGGCGGAGGGAGTGGGAGTCAGCCCCAGCATTTT. Translated, it gives CASSIGGGSGSQPQHF.

This chain links TRBV2 with TRBJ1-1; perhaps TRBD1 as D (6 bases). V was cut by 2 bases and J by 10 bases, with 14 bases left in between. Germline V gene sequence: CDR1 SNHLY, CDR2 FYNNEI. The CDR3 covers 13 residues. The CDR3 nucleotides read TGTGCCAGCAGTGAAAAGGGCAGGGGTAGAGCTTTCTTT. It codes for CASSEKGRGRAFF.

The V and J genes are TRBV4-3 and TRBJ1-2; D is unclear. Trimming pared 0 bases from V and 1 base from J, leaving 6 bases between. CDR1 is LGHNA and CDR2 is YSLEER in the germline V gene. The CDR3 length is 14 residues. This chain's CDR3 is CASSQDEGNYGYTF. The CDR3 bases are TGCGCCAGCAGCCAAGATGAGGGTAACTATGGCTACACCTTC.